This T cell receptor beta chain was recovered during a study of Graves' ophthalmopathy and Graves' hyperthyroidism. Study results and limitations: Blood shared most expanded thyroid clonotypes above 0.001 frequency.

Diagnosis was based on clinical symptoms, serum thyroxine, TRAb, thyroid ultrasound and orbital computed tomography. Germline V lookup: CDR1 LGHDT, CDR2 YNNKEL (reference sequence). The CDR3 totals 13 residues. Trimming shortened V by 1 base and J by 7 bases, and 8 bases separated the two germline ends. Of note for this clonotype: Its cognate antigen is unknown. A much larger clone sits a single nucleotide away, making a read error possible.

Amplification targeted the TCR beta CDR3 regions, with RNA transcripts as the source material. RT-PCR was first run with HTBI primers, then multiplex PCR in a second round. TCRdb reanalysed the multiplex PCR reads using MiXCR and keeps one entry per CDR3 protein. The sample contains around 400,000 distinct CDR3 sequences, roughly 20% of which appear only once. The chain joins TRBV3-1 to TRBJ1-5; D is undetermined. Sequenced input: peripheral blood. The sequence came from a woman between 18 and 29 years old with stable Graves' hyperthyroidism. The CDR3 here is CASSQGGEQPQHF. As DNA, the CDR3 is TGTGCCAGCAGCCAAGGGGGTGAGCAGCCCCAGCATTTT.